This T cell receptor (beta chain) is drawn from a study of T cell clones after liver transplantation (dated by TCRdb to between 2017 and 2020). Context from the whole study: The samples were obtained from ITN030ST, a randomized trial that attempted immunosuppression withdrawal within 2 years after liver transplantation. Of the 8 liver transplant recipients making up the studied cohort, 3 were classified as tolerant and 5 as non-tolerant. Third party-reactive TCRbeta sequences from pre-transplant MLRs were also identified as an antigen-independent comparator for donor-reactive sequences. Donor-reactive T cell clones were identified by TCRbeta sequencing following a pre-transplant mixed lymphocyte reaction and were subsequently tracked in post-transplant blood. Blood samples were taken pre-transplant, pre-randomization before withdrawal, and post-randomization after full withdrawal or failed withdrawal. The subjects received no induction therapy and were kept on standard immunosuppression until randomization at 12-24 months post-transplant. Tolerance meant complete immunosuppression withdrawal for at least one year without liver enzymes rising beyond twice the upper limit of normal. Three of the eight recipients were HCV-positive; the others were transplanted for non-autoimmune, non-viral indications.

A remark on this clone: The antigen it binds to is not known. The sample holds no much larger clone one base away, and base qualities are not on file.

Unstimulated PBMCs, after thawing, were stained for CD3, CD4 and CD8 and then FACS-sorted into CD3+CD4+ and CD3+CD8+ populations. All 8 studied subjects were randomized to immunosuppression withdrawal. The Qiagen DNeasy Blood and Tissue Kit was used for isolation of genomic DNA. The CDR3 measures 17 amino acids from cysteine to phenylalanine. The DNA shown is the 51-base CDR3, in frame from base 1. Between the V and J ends, shortened by 0 bases and 6 bases respectively, the junction contains 20 bases. The germline V gene supplies CDR1 SGHRS and CDR2 YFSETQ. Using immunoSEQ, frozen genomic DNA was subjected to high-throughput TCRbeta CDR3 sequencing, a process that included PCR amplification, mapping, bias correction and internal controls. Turning to the authors' computational methods: Productive rearrangements were retained, and unique TCRbeta sequences were defined by the CDR3 nucleotide sequence together with the V and J gene. For classification of a sequence as donor-reactive, at least 5-fold expansion in CFSE-low cells relative to unstimulated pre-transplant cells and a frequency of at least 0.01% were required. To ensure at least 90% detection power, minimum frequency thresholds were set for each subject based on that subject's lowest-template unstimulated sample. Repertoire turnover was measured by Jensen-Shannon divergence between the top 1000 TCRbeta sequences post- and pre-transplant. Changes in detection of donor-reactive sequences were tested with two-sided Fisher's exact tests. Here the immuneACCESS table is served through TCRdb, limited to in-frame sequences with V and J called. Missing clones are a known gap in these copies; in checked studies unresolved V genes cover under half, and the rest lacks a known reason. D and trimming were read from the DNA, whereas the V and J calls and clone size are those reported in that table. The sample profile shows 70,000 to 95,000 clones; less than 90% of them were found once. Together, the top ten hold roughly 2.8% of the sample.

Here is what the overall study found, with its caveats: Donor-reactive sequences declined more than third party-reactive ones, suggesting partial antigen-specific deletion unrelated to withdrawal success. In a couple of subjects, low numbers of available donor cells limited the measurable donor-reactive repertoire. After accounting for repertoire turnover, donor-reactive detection was significantly reduced in 7 of 8 subjects for CD4 and 8 of 8 for CD8. The conclusions were preliminary, being limited by small, heterogeneous patient numbers and by non-standardized post-transplant time points. Circulating donor-reactive CD4 TCRbeta sequences fell significantly post-transplant in most of the 8 subjects, irrespective of tolerance or HCV status. Without allograft tissue specimens, donor-reactive T cells may have migrated into the graft rather than being deleted.

The clonotype was recovered from a human patient who received a liver transplant. Donor T cells from the graft may be present among the T cells after a transplant. Here the chain combines TRBV5-1 and TRBJ2-3; TRBD1 could be the D gene, as 7 bases match. The sample in question was CD4+ T cells from blood, obtained at the 22-month timepoint. The CDR3 protein is CASSLARAGGIKDTQYF. The DNA reads TGCGCCAGCAGCTTGGCCAGGGCAGGGGGGATTAAGGATACGCAGTATTTT.